These 5 T cell receptor beta chains originate from one sample sequenced in a study of blood T cell repertoires in COVID-19. Method: immunoSEQ multiplex PCR; TCRdb's copy keeps in-frame clones and lacks some. The sample consists of 97,000 or so clones, about 80% of them appearing once. The sequenced sample was peripheral blood. The receptors originated from a man between 60 and 70 years old with acute or convalescent COVID-19.

The CDR3 DNA reads TGTGCCAGCAGCTTAGCCACAGGGGGGAAACTGTTTTTT. Its protein is CASSLATGGKLFF. This chain uses TRBV7-6 with TRBJ1-4, with 8 bases that match TRBD1. The CDR3 extends over 13 amino acids. The germline CDR1 and CDR2 sequences are SGHVS and FNYEAQ. The V segment lost 0 bases and the J segment 11 bases; nucleotides outside the gene matches: 2.

Here the CDR3 DNA reads TGTGCCAGCTCACCGACTAGCATCACAGATACGCAGTATTTT. As protein: CASSPTSITDTQYF. The chain joins TRBV18 to TRBJ2-3; 7 bases are shared with TRBD2. This CDR3 has 14 residues. J was trimmed by 2 bases and V by 3 bases; bases with no gene match: 2. Germline V gene lookup returns CDR1 KGHSH and CDR2 LQKENI.

The rearrangement links TRBV5-1 to TRBJ2-3; TRBD1 is a possible D gene (5 bases). The V and J ends lost 0 bases and 2 bases respectively, with 7 bases between them. Germline V lookup: CDR1 SGHRS, CDR2 YFSETQ. The CDR3 length is 14 residues. The CDR3 reads CASSLGQITDTQYF. CDR3 in DNA: TGCGCCAGCAGCTTGGGACAGATCACAGATACGCAGTATTTT.

The chain combines TRBV4-1 with TRBJ1-5; perhaps TRBD1 as D (6 bases). CDR3 length: 18 residues. The germline V gene has CDR1 MGHRA and CDR2 YSYEKL. Deletions cut 0 bases from V and 5 bases from J, with 20 bases between. The CDR3 here is CASSQELWGTSSYQPQHF. As DNA, the CDR3 is TGCGCCAGCAGCCAAGAACTCTGGGGGACAAGTAGTTATCAGCCCCAGCATTTT.

Regarding this clone: One end of the junction does not line up with germline, which may come from a read error. The sample has other DNA sequences that encode this CDR3 too. The chain couples TRBV6-5 to TRBJ1-3, with TRBD1 identical over 7 bases. This CDR3 has 15 residues. Germline loops: CDR1 MNHEY, CDR2 SVGAGI. The CDR3 reads CASSYSGTEGNTIYF. CDR3 DNA: TGTGCCAGTAGTTACTCAGGGACAGAGGGAAACACCATATATTTT.